This T cell receptor beta chain was identified during a study of beta chain features in type 1 diabetes. Findings and caveats of the study: Within each of all four CD4+ subsets, Type 1 diabetes patients had TCRB CDR3s that were moderately but significantly shorter.

What was sequenced were expressed TCRB transcripts, since all of the isolated RNA had been reverse transcribed. The repertoire was sequenced with immunoSEQ multiplex PCR; TCRdb's copy has only in-frame clones and lacks some. The data contain a few hundred thousand clones, less than 15% of them seen just once; the ten biggest clones take up nearly 0.015%. Comment on this clone: What it recognizes is unknown. Other DNA sequences in this specimen translate into the identical CDR3.

Germline CDR1 reads GTSNPN; CDR2 reads SVGIG (reference sequence). The CDR3 has 12 residues. V shed 7 bases and J 5 bases; nucleotides not matched to a gene: 4. V gene TRBV30 combines with J gene TRBJ2-5, with 10 bases identical to TRBD1. This sequence was found in a woman between 18 and 30 years old with type 1 diabetes. Input material: naive CD4+ T cells from blood. CDR3 bases: TGTGCCTTGGACAGGGGGGGCGAGACCCAGTACTTC. It translates to CALDRGGETQYF.